The 19 T cell receptor beta chains in this list originate from one sample, sequenced in a study of cytomegalovirus exposure and HLA in healthy donors. Primers: 60 Vbeta forward and 13 Jbeta reverse. Assay used: immunoSEQ multiplex PCR; TCRdb lists only in-frame clones, some missing. The sample has just under 80,000 clones, 75% to 80% seen once. Sequencing input: PBMCs. The receptor set was obtained from a middle-aged man in good health and CMV-seronegative.

The chain carries TRBV19 and TRBJ2-1; no reliable D call. Trimming pared 5 bases from V and 4 bases from J, leaving 12 bases between. This CDR3 spans 14 amino acids. The germline CDR1 and CDR2 sequences are LNHDA and SQIVND (reference sequence). The CDR3 DNA reads TGTGCCAGTAGTGTTGATTGGCTGTACAATGAGCAGTTCTTC. Translation gives CASSVDWLYNEQFF.

CDR3 bases: TGTGCCAGCATACCCAGGGCCACTAACTATGGCTACACCTTC. Translation gives CASIPRATNYGYTF. The V gene is TRBV5-6, the J gene TRBJ1-2; a possible D gene is TRBD1 (5 bases). The germline V gene has CDR1 SGHDT and CDR2 YYEEEE. The CDR3 is 14 residues long. Trimming left V 6 bases short and J 0 bases short, with 12 bases between.

This clone was detected only once. The rearrangement joins TRBV4-2 to TRBJ2-2; possible D gene TRBD2, 5 bases. Trimming removed 8 bases from V and 9 bases from J, with 16 bases in between. The CDR3 sequence is 13 residues long. CDR1 is LGHNA and CDR2 is YNFKEQ in the germline V gene. As DNA, the CDR3 is TGTGCCAGCTCTACTAGGCTCTTACGGGAGCTGTTTTTT. This translates into CASSTRLLRELFF.

J is TRBJ2-3 and V is TRBV19, with 13 nucleotides matching TRBD2. Germline V gives CDR1 LNHDA, CDR2 SQIVND (reference sequence). CDR3 length: 15 residues. Losses at the gene ends were 4 bases for V and 3 bases for J; bases not matched to a gene: 1. Here the CDR3 DNA reads TGTGCCAGTAGTAAACTAGCGGGGGGGACAGATACGCAGTATTTT. Protein: CASSKLAGGTDTQYF.

J is TRBJ1-1 and V is TRBV18, with D tentatively TRBD1 (5 bases). The CDR3 consists of 15 residues. From germline, CDR1 is KGHSH and CDR2 LQKENI. Trimming took off 4 bases at V and 6 bases at J, with 18 bases between the two ends. The CDR3 nucleotides read TGTGCCAGCTCACTTTTTGCGGGGGTGGAGGCTGAAGCTTTCTTT. Its protein is CASSLFAGVEAEAFF.

The V and J genes are TRBV18 and TRBJ1-1, with unresolved D. V dropped 3 bases and J dropped 1 base, with 6 bases sitting between them. Germline CDR1 and CDR2: KGHSH and LQKENI. This CDR3 has 13 residues. The CDR3 coding sequence is TGTGCCAGCTCACCCCGACAGAACACTGAAGCTTTCTTT. Its protein is CASSPRQNTEAFF.

The rearrangement uses TRBV28 and TRBJ1-5; D is ambiguous. V lost 4 bases, J lost 7 bases, and 8 bases lay in between. From germline, CDR1 is MDHEN and CDR2 SYDVKM. CDR3 length: 12 residues. Here the CDR3 DNA reads TGTGCCAGCAGTTCAGACATCCAGCCCCAGCATTTT. Protein product: CASSSDIQPQHF.

V and J are TRBV30 and TRBJ1-1; D is perhaps TRBD1 (6 bases). Deletions cut 0 bases from V and 0 bases from J, with 11 bases between. CDR1 is GTSNPN, CDR2 SVGIG, per germline (reference sequence). The CDR3 is made up of 15 amino acids. The CDR3 here is CAWSVSDRMNTEAFF. CDR3 nucleotide sequence: TGTGCCTGGAGTGTAAGTGACAGGATGAACACTGAAGCTTTCTTT.

The chain joins TRBV28 to TRBJ1-2; tentative D call: TRBD1 (6 bases). V was cut by 6 bases and J by 4 bases, with 9 bases left in between. This CDR3 is 12 amino acids long. From germline, CDR1 is MDHEN and CDR2 SYDVKM. For the CDR3, the DNA is TGTGCCAGCAGGACAGGAATCTATGGCTACACCTTC. It yields the protein CASRTGIYGYTF.

The rearrangement links TRBV28 to TRBJ1-1, with 7 nucleotides matching TRBD1. Germline V gives CDR1 MDHEN, CDR2 SYDVKM. This CDR3 has 18 residues. The J segment lost 1 base and the V segment lost 8 bases, leaving 19 bases of the junction unmatched. The CDR3 coding sequence is TGTGCCAGCCAACTCGCGGGCATGATAGGACAGGAGAACACTGAAGCTTTCTTT. Translated: CASQLAGMIGQENTEAFF.

The V call is TRBV15, the J call TRBJ1-4; possibly TRBD1 for D (5 bases). In germline, CDR1 is LNHNV, CDR2 YYDKDF (reference sequence). The germline V and J ends were trimmed by 0 bases and 2 bases, with 10 bases remaining between them. The CDR3 has 16 residues. The CDR3 region is CATSRDRRATNEKLFF. Here the CDR3 DNA reads TGTGCCACCAGCAGAGATCGCAGGGCGACTAATGAAAAACTGTTTTTT.

The genes are TRBV30 and TRBJ1-1; TRBD1 might be the D (5 bases). CDR1 is GTSNPN, CDR2 SVGIG, per germline (reference sequence). The CDR3 is 12 residues long. Trimming removed 5 bases from V and 6 bases from J, with 13 bases in between. The CDR3 is CAWQGRMPEAFF. CDR3 in DNA: TGTGCCTGGCAGGGTAGGATGCCTGAAGCTTTCTTT.

The V and J genes are TRBV7-8 and TRBJ1-5; D is undetermined. CDR1 and CDR2 (germline): SGHVS, FQNEAQ. This CDR3 comprises 16 residues. Between the trimmed V and J ends, which lost 3 bases and 4 bases, there was a span of 16 bases. CDR3 loop: CASSFGSRMENQPQHF. CDR3 nucleotide sequence: TGTGCCAGCAGCTTTGGGTCCAGGATGGAAAATCAGCCCCAGCATTTT.

The rearrangement uses TRBV30 and TRBJ2-7, with D uncertain. The germline V gene has CDR1 GTSNPN and CDR2 SVGIG (reference sequence). V lost 1 base, J lost 4 bases, and 11 bases lay in between. The CDR3 has 13 amino acids. DNA for the CDR3: TGTGCCTGGAGTGGAACGGTGAGATACGAGCAGTACTTC. Its protein is CAWSGTVRYEQYF.

This clone was seen only a few times. This chain links TRBV6-1 with TRBJ2-7; 9 bases match TRBD1. With V trimmed by 6 bases and J by 2 bases, 2 bases remained unmatched. Germline CDR1 and CDR2: MNHNS and SASEGT. This CDR3 contains 13 residues. CDR3 in DNA: TGTGCCAGCAGCCGGGACAGGGCCTACGAGCAGTACTTC. It encodes CASSRDRAYEQYF.

The rearrangement uses TRBV5-1 and TRBJ2-7; 11 nucleotides agree with TRBD2. Germline V CDR1 and CDR2: SGHRS, YFSETQ. The ends lost 6 bases at V and 5 bases at J; junction bases unmatched: 19. This CDR3 is 18 amino acids long. CDR3 residues: CASNRGFSGRAKEHEQYF. The CDR3 DNA reads as TGCGCCAGCAACCGTGGTTTTAGCGGGAGGGCTAAAGAGCACGAGCAGTACTTC.

This clone has just one count. The rearrangement links TRBV20-1 to TRBJ1-4, with unresolved D. This CDR3 contains 11 residues. V shed 3 bases and J shed 5 bases, with 4 bases lying between them. The germline CDR1 and CDR2 sequences are DFQATT and SNEGSKA (reference sequence). DNA of the CDR3: TGCAGTGCTAGCGGGAATGAAAAACTGTTTTTT. Its protein is CSASGNEKLFF.

J is TRBJ2-3 and V is TRBV19; unclear D gene. Germline CDR1 and CDR2: LNHDA and SQIVND (reference sequence). The CDR3 runs 14 residues. V was cut by 6 bases and J by 2 bases, with 12 bases left in between. CDR3 protein: CASRNRVPTDTQYF. In DNA form, the CDR3 reads TGTGCCAGTAGAAACCGGGTCCCCACAGATACGCAGTATTTT.

The chain joins TRBV7-9 to TRBJ1-1; no clear D. Trimming removed 0 bases at V and 4 bases at J, with 18 bases between. Germline V lookup: CDR1 SEHNR, CDR2 FQNEAQ (reference sequence). CDR3 length: 17 residues. The CDR3 DNA is TGTGCCAGCAGCTTAGCGCTGACAAGAAAGATGAGCACTGAAGCTTTCTTT. This gives the protein CASSLALTRKMSTEAFF.